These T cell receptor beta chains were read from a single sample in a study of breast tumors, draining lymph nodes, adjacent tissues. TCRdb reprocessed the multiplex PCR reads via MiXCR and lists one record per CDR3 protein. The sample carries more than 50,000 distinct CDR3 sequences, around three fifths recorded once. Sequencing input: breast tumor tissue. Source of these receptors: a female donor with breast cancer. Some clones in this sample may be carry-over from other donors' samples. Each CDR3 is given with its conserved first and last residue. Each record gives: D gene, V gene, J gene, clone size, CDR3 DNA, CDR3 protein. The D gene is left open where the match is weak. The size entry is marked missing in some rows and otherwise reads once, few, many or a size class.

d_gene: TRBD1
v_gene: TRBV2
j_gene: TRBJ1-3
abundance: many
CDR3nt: TGTGCCAGCACTCGACAGGGTGTGCAAGGAAACACCATATATTTT
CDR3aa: CASTRQGVQGNTIYF

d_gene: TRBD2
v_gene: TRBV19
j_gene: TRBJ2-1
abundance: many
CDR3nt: TGTGCCAGTACCTCAGGGGGACTAGCGAGACCCATCCAGCCAAAGCAGTTCTTC
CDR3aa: CASTSGGLARPIQPKQFF

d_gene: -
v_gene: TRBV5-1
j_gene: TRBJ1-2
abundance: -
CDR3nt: TGCGCCAGCAGCCCCCCTACGGGGAGGAATGGCTACACCTTC
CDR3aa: CASSPPTGRNGYTF

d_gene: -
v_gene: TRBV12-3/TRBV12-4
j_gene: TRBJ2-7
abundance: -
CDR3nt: TGTGCCAGCAGTCCTCCCGGGACACGGACCTACGAGCAGTACTTC
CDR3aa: CASSPPGTRTYEQYF

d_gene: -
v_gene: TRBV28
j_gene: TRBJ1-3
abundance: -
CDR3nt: TGTGCCATCATGTCGTCAGGGGGAAACACCATATATTTT
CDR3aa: CAIMSSGGNTIYF

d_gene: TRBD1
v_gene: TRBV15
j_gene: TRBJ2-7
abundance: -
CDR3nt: TGTGCCACCGAGCGGGACAGGGGGGGGGAGCAGTACTTC
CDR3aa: CATERDRGGEQYF

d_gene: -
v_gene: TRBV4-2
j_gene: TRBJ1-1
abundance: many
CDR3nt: TGTGCCAGCAGTAGAGGGGGAGGGGAACTTGAGGCTTTCTTT
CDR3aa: CASSRGGGELEAFF

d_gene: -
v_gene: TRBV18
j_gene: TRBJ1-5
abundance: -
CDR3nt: TGTGCCAGCTCCTCTGGGGTTTGCCACACTCATGATGCACTGTGTAGCAATCAGCCCCAGCATTTT
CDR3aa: CASSSGVCHTHDALCSNQPQHF

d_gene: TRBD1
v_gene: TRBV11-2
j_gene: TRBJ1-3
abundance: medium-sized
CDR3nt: TGTGCCAGCAGCTTAGTTTCGACAGGGGGCCTCACCATATATTTT
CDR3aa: CASSLVSTGGLTIYF

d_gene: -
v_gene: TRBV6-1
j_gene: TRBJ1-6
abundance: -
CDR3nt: TGTGCCAGCAGTGAAGATCTAGACCTTAATTCACCCCTCCACTTT
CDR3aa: CASSEDLDLNSPLHF